The 8 T cell receptor beta chains below come from one sample, sequenced in a study of shared clonotypes between healthy human individuals. The protocol was immunoSEQ multiplex PCR, while the TCRdb copy is restricted to in-frame clones and leaves out a portion. Of a few million clones listed, nearly 97% are singletons. The sequenced material came from naive CD4+ T cells sorted from blood. Sample subset: CD45RA+ positively selected. The origin of the receptors is a man younger than 35 in good health.

The chain recombines TRBV18 with TRBJ2-7; tentatively, D is TRBD1 or TRBD2 (5 bases each). The V gene's germline CDR1 is KGHSH and CDR2 LQKENI. The CDR3 is made up of 16 amino acids. The V end lost 2 bases, the J end lost 5 bases, and 19 bases lay between the germline ends. In nucleotides, the CDR3 is TGTGCCAGCTCACCAGTCCGGTTATGGGACGTCGACGAGCAGTACTTC. Protein product: CASSPVRLWDVDEQYF.

The V and J genes are TRBV30 and TRBJ2-1, with D maybe TRBD1 (5 bases). Trimming removed 2 bases from V and 3 bases from J, with 11 bases in between. Per germline, CDR1 GTSNPN and CDR2 SVGIG (reference sequence). This CDR3 spans 14 amino acids. The CDR3 nucleotides are TGTGCCTGGAGTCCCCAGGGATACTACAATGAGCAGTTCTTC. Translation gives CAWSPQGYYNEQFF.

The chain joins TRBV5-1 to TRBJ1-1; tentative D call: TRBD1 (5 bases). Between the trimmed V and J ends, which lost 5 bases and 4 bases, there was a span of 18 bases. There are 15 residues in the CDR3. Germline CDR1 SGHRS, CDR2 YFSETQ. The CDR3 sequence is CASSVGGDLGTEAFF. Here the CDR3 DNA reads TGCGCCAGCAGTGTGGGCGGGGACTTGGGCACTGAAGCTTTCTTT.

This chain uses TRBV2 with TRBJ1-2; 8 bases fit TRBD1. With V trimmed by 10 bases and J by 3 bases, 7 bases remained unmatched. Per germline, CDR1 SNHLY and CDR2 FYNNEI. The CDR3 is 13 residues long. CDR3 sequence (DNA): TGTGCCACCAGATTGGACAGGGACTATGGCTACACCTTC. This sequence encodes CATRLDRDYGYTF.

The chain uses TRBV10-3 and TRBJ1-5, with D unresolved. Germline CDR1 is ENHRY and CDR2 is SYGVKD. Trimming shortened V by 8 bases and J by 0 bases, and 14 bases separated the two germline ends. The CDR3 loop spans 15 amino acids. The CDR3 is CAIPHRATSNQPQHF. The CDR3 DNA is TGTGCCATCCCCCACCGCGCGACTAGCAATCAGCCCCAGCATTTT.

This clone was recorded once. This chain joins TRBV19 and TRBJ2-5; 7 bases align to TRBD2. This CDR3 is built from 14 residues. Germline-derived CDR1 and CDR2 are LNHDA and SQIVND (reference sequence). Trimming at V came to 5 bases and at J to 1 base, leaving 4 bases not matched to a gene. CDR3 residues: CASSASSGQETQYF. CDR3 DNA: TGTGCCAGTAGTGCGTCTAGCGGCCAAGAGACCCAGTACTTC.

This clone was seen only once. The chain is built from TRBV7-9 and TRBJ2-3; D remains ambiguous. Germline-derived CDR1 and CDR2 are SEHNR and FQNEAQ (reference sequence). Trimming stripped 5 bases from V and 4 bases from J, with 19 bases between. This CDR3 comprises 16 residues. The CDR3 DNA reads as TGTGCCAGCAGCCGATCGGACCCCGGCATCGCAGATACGCAGTATTTT. Amino acid sequence: CASSRSDPGIADTQYF.

The chain couples TRBV4-3 to TRBJ1-2; 8 nucleotides match TRBD1. Germline loops: CDR1 LGHNA, CDR2 YSLEER. The J segment lost 4 bases and the V segment lost 0 bases, leaving 4 bases of the junction unmatched. The CDR3 covers 15 residues. The CDR3 bases are TGCGCCAGCAGCCAAGATCCAGGGGGCGTCTATGGCTACACCTTC. Translating it yields CASSQDPGGVYGYTF.